This T cell receptor (beta chain) was identified during a study of CD8 T cells in ankylosing spondylitis. Study-level results: Seemingly characteristic of ankylosing spondylitis blood was a TCR beta motif consisting of several highly homologous variants. Disease-associated clones were CD8+ and fairly uncommon in peripheral blood.

The authors made TCR beta libraries by quantitative 5'-RACE with molecular barcodes. In TCRdb, the 5' RACE reads were re-called with MiXCR into one record per CDR3 protein. The data hold about 440,000 distinct CDR3 sequences, with under 20% observed a single time. This clonotype was picked up a small number of times. The antigen is unknown. The sequenced material came from blood, either unsorted or a sorted T cell fraction (not recorded which). This clonotype was sampled from a male donor with ankylosing spondylitis.

DNA of the CDR3: TGCGCCAGCAGCTTTTTAGCGCGGACCGGGGAGCTGTTTTTT. This translates into CASSFLARTGELFF. The chain carries TRBV5-1 and TRBJ2-2; tentatively, D is TRBD2 (5 bases). This CDR3 region has 14 residues. Per the germline V gene, CDR1 is SGHRS and CDR2 is YFSETQ. The germline V and J ends were trimmed by 2 bases and 5 bases, with 10 bases remaining between them.